These T cell receptor beta chains were read from a single sample in a study of control samples from healthy donors and cancer patients. Some clones are missing from TCRdb's copy, which holds only in-frame ones; the method was immunoSEQ multiplex PCR. Among tens of thousands of clones listed, 88% were seen once. The sequenced sample consisted of blood. Receptors were obtained from a woman between 65 and 79 years old in good health. The conserved cysteine and the conserved F or W are not part of the CDR3 here. Clone size is not always given. Where it is, it says once, few, many or a class for expanded clones.

clone_size: -
j_call: TRBJ1-6
v_call: TRBV9
cdr3_aa: ASSEDFNSPLH

clone_size: -
j_call: TRBJ2-6
v_call: TRBV6-6
cdr3_aa: ASSPGTGFSGANVLT

clone_size: -
j_call: TRBJ1-2
v_call: TRBV5-4
cdr3_aa: ASSPGYFEGVGYT

clone_size: -
j_call: TRBJ1-1
v_call: TRBV25-1
cdr3_aa: ASRGDRGLTEAF

clone_size: once
j_call: TRBJ2-7
v_call: TRBV27
cdr3_aa: ASTRTSSYEQY

clone_size: -
j_call: TRBJ1-6
v_call: TRBV7-3
cdr3_aa: ASSLSDTHSPLH

clone_size: -
j_call: TRBJ2-7
v_call: TRBV25-1
cdr3_aa: ASSEYRPGLIGWGEQY

clone_size: few
j_call: TRBJ1-4
v_call: TRBV5-6
cdr3_aa: ASSLGGSRNEKLF

clone_size: -
j_call: TRBJ2-7
v_call: TRBV5-1
cdr3_aa: ASSMLPGTEIYEQY

clone_size: -
j_call: TRBJ1-3
v_call: TRBV25-1
cdr3_aa: ASSERRSGNTIY

clone_size: -
j_call: TRBJ2-7
v_call: TRBV6-5
cdr3_aa: ASRETSGSYEQY

clone_size: -
j_call: TRBJ2-1
v_call: TRBV5-6
cdr3_aa: ASSSRVGRPDNEQF

clone_size: few
j_call: TRBJ1-1
v_call: TRBV19
cdr3_aa: ASRVTGNTEAF

clone_size: -
j_call: TRBJ2-7
v_call: TRBV10-3
cdr3_aa: AIKMTSGDSYEQY

clone_size: -
j_call: TRBJ2-7
v_call: TRBV7-2
cdr3_aa: ASRSASHSDSYEQY

clone_size: -
j_call: TRBJ2-7
v_call: TRBV7-6
cdr3_aa: ASSLAQGLADRSSYEQY

clone_size: -
j_call: TRBJ2-1
v_call: TRBV4-3
cdr3_aa: ASSQEEGAKNNEQF

clone_size: -
j_call: TRBJ1-1
v_call: TRBV21-1
cdr3_aa: THVRGPNLNTEAF

clone_size: -
j_call: TRBJ1-2
v_call: TRBV18
cdr3_aa: ASSPLQGSNYGYT

clone_size: few
j_call: TRBJ2-7
v_call: TRBV19
cdr3_aa: ATISSGGEQY

clone_size: -
j_call: TRBJ1-2
v_call: TRBV19
cdr3_aa: ASSYRGGYT

clone_size: -
j_call: TRBJ1-1
v_call: TRBV29-1
cdr3_aa: SVDTYMNTEAF

clone_size: once
j_call: TRBJ1-2
v_call: TRBV5-6
cdr3_aa: ASSLVTGGNYGYT

clone_size: -
j_call: TRBJ1-6
v_call: TRBV19
cdr3_aa: ATRIRGSYNSPLH

clone_size: -
j_call: TRBJ1-5
v_call: TRBV19
cdr3_aa: ASTIGVGPQH

clone_size: once
j_call: TRBJ2-7
v_call: TRBV7-2
cdr3_aa: ASSATSGSYEQY

clone_size: -
j_call: TRBJ1-1
v_call: TRBV11-2
cdr3_aa: ASSLQGHAEAF

clone_size: -
j_call: TRBJ1-1
v_call: TRBV19
cdr3_aa: ASSVERNTEAF

clone_size: -
j_call: TRBJ2-5
v_call: TRBV6-5
cdr3_aa: ASSYSPGGFRETQY

clone_size: -
j_call: TRBJ1-1
v_call: TRBV5-6
cdr3_aa: ASSPTPGQGNEAF

clone_size: -
j_call: TRBJ2-4
v_call: TRBV30
cdr3_aa: AWSRRMDIQY

clone_size: -
j_call: TRBJ1-6
v_call: TRBV4-1
cdr3_aa: ASSQPRDGPNSPLH

clone_size: -
j_call: TRBJ1-2
v_call: TRBV6-5
cdr3_aa: ASRPDRTYGYT

clone_size: -
j_call: TRBJ1-2
v_call: TRBV9
cdr3_aa: ASSVTSTGPNYGYT

clone_size: -
j_call: TRBJ1-5
v_call: TRBV3-1/TRBV3-2
cdr3_aa: ASSTQGVSQPQH

clone_size: -
j_call: TRBJ2-2
v_call: TRBV11-3
cdr3_aa: ASSLGAGGASPGELF

clone_size: -
j_call: TRBJ1-1
v_call: TRBV29-1
cdr3_aa: SGRQGPNTEAF

clone_size: -
j_call: TRBJ2-6
v_call: TRBV7-2
cdr3_aa: ASSPEAPNSGANVLT

clone_size: few
j_call: TRBJ2-3
v_call: TRBV7-2
cdr3_aa: ASSLVGTSGGQGTQY

clone_size: once
j_call: TRBJ1-1
v_call: TRBV18
cdr3_aa: ASSPPGVDEAF